The 15 T cell receptor beta chains presented below share a single source sample, sequenced in a study of T cell responses to AZD1222 COVID-19 vaccine. The assay was immunoSEQ multiplex PCR, and TCRdb's table has in-frame clones only and misses some. The sample includes about 89,000 clones, about nine tenths of them seen just once. The specimen comprised peripheral blood, sampled 28 days after the second AZD1222 dose. The receptors derive from an adult who received the AZD1222 COVID-19 vaccine.

The chain links TRBV12-3 or TRBV12-4 to TRBJ1-6; a weak D match, TRBD1 (5 bases). The CDR3 extends over 12 amino acids. The V gene lost 5 bases and the J gene lost 9 bases, with 8 bases spanning the gap. The DNA for the CDR3 is TGTGCCAGCAGTCCAGGGTTTTCACCCCTCCACTTT. Translation: CASSPGFSPLHF.

This clone has a single count. The chain uses TRBV19 and TRBJ1-2; TRBD1 might be the D (6 bases). Per the germline V gene, CDR1 is LNHDA and CDR2 is SQIVND (reference sequence). V gave up 3 bases and J gave up 5 bases, with 13 bases separating them. The CDR3 contains 14 residues. This CDR3 reads CASSIQGSEYGYTF. CDR3 sequence (DNA): TGTGCCAGTAGTATCCAGGGGTCGGAATATGGCTACACCTTC.

This chain joins TRBV11-3 and TRBJ2-7, with D maybe TRBD1 (5 bases). This CDR3 spans 13 amino acids. Per the germline V gene, CDR1 is SGHNT and CDR2 is YENEEA. V gave up 4 bases and J gave up 2 bases, with 9 bases separating them. The CDR3 DNA follows: TGTGCCAGCAGCTGGCAGGGCCCCTACGAGCAGTACTTC. Protein: CASSWQGPYEQYF.

The chain links TRBV9 to TRBJ2-2; possibly TRBD2 for D (6 bases). Germline V gene sequence: CDR1 SGDLS, CDR2 YYNGEE. There are 14 residues in the CDR3. V was shortened by 3 bases and J by 6 bases, with 12 bases between the two germline ends. The CDR3 DNA reads TGTGCCAGCAGCGCGGGAGTTTTATCCGGGGAGCTGTTTTTT. Amino acids: CASSAGVLSGELFF.

The rearrangement uses TRBV6-5 and TRBJ2-3; the D gene is possibly TRBD2 (5 bases). Germline values: CDR1 MNHEY, CDR2 SVGAGI. The CDR3 extends over 15 amino acids. The V and J ends lost 6 bases and 1 base respectively, with 14 bases between them. DNA of the CDR3: TGTGCCAGCAGCTCCGGGCCCGGGGGCACAGATACGCAGTATTTT. Translated: CASSSGPGGTDTQYF.

This clone has only one observation. The CDR3 nucleotides are TGTGCCAGTTCCCCATATCTTGGGGTGGGCACTGAAGCTTTCTTT. This sequence encodes CASSPYLGVGTEAFF. This chain connects TRBV19 to TRBJ1-1; D is unresolved. The CDR3 is 15 amino acids. CDR1 is LNHDA, CDR2 SQIVND, per germline (reference sequence). V was cut by 8 bases and J by 4 bases, with 20 bases left in between.

CDR3 DNA: TGTGCCAGCAGCATTGGACAGCGTAGCTCTGGAAACACCATATATTTT. Translating gives CASSIGQRSSGNTIYF. The V call is TRBV11-1, the J call TRBJ1-3; tentatively, D is TRBD1 (6 bases). The CDR3 extends over 16 amino acids. V lost 5 bases, J lost 0 bases, and 14 bases lay in between. The V gene's germline CDR1 is SGHAT and CDR2 FQDESV (reference sequence).

V is TRBV12-2 and J is TRBJ2-7; the DNA was not used to check the table's D call, TRBD2. TRBV12-2 is a documented pseudogene. CDR3 size: 14 residues. The CDR3 reads CASRLTRGGYEQYF. As DNA, the CDR3 is TGTGCAAGTCGCTTAACCCGGGGGGGCTACGAGCAGTACTTC.

The chain uses TRBV30 and TRBJ1-3, with D tentatively TRBD1 (5 bases). This CDR3 region has 15 residues. The V gene's germline CDR1 is GTSNPN and CDR2 SVGIG (reference sequence). The V end was cut by 5 bases, the J end by 1 base, with 15 bases between. This CDR3 reads CAWANEQESGNTIYF. CDR3 bases: TGTGCCTGGGCAAACGAACAGGAGTCTGGAAACACCATATATTTT.

The rearrangement joins TRBV21-1 to TRBJ1-6. TRBV21-1 is given as a pseudogene. The CDR3 spans 17 residues. The CDR3 sequence: CASSKWAGTNDNSPLHF. In DNA form, the CDR3 reads TGTGCCAGCAGCAAATGGGCAGGGACCAATGATAATTCACCCCTCCACTTT.

The V call is TRBV9, the J call TRBJ1-2; 12 bases match TRBD1. Trimming took 3 bases from V and 7 from J; bases not matched to a gene: 4. CDR1 is SGDLS and CDR2 is YYNGEE in the germline V gene. This CDR3 has 14 residues. This CDR3 reads CASSAGQGAGGYTF. The CDR3, as DNA: TGTGCCAGCAGCGCGGGACAGGGGGCAGGTGGCTACACCTTC.

The chain employs TRBV24-1 and TRBJ1-2; D is perhaps TRBD1 (5 bases). The CDR3 is made up of 13 amino acids. Trimming pared 5 bases from V and 4 bases from J, leaving 10 bases between. Germline-derived CDR1 and CDR2 are KGHDR and SFDVKD. The CDR3: CATSVGRGYGYTF. In DNA, the CDR3 is TGTGCCACCAGTGTGGGGAGGGGCTATGGCTACACCTTC.

This chain joins TRBV5-1 and TRBJ2-1, with D perhaps assigned TRBD1 or TRBD2 (5 bases each). Trimming pared 2 bases from V and 3 bases from J, leaving 12 bases between. CDR1 and CDR2 from the germline V gene are SGHRS and YFSETQ. The CDR3 sequence is 15 residues long. The CDR3 loop is CASSFLGTHYNEQFF. In DNA form, the CDR3 reads TGCGCCAGCAGCTTTCTTGGGACGCACTACAATGAGCAGTTCTTC.

The chain has TRBV18 and TRBJ1-2, with 9 nucleotides matching TRBD1. The germline V gene encodes CDR1 KGHSH and CDR2 LQKENI. CDR3 length: 14 residues. V gave up 3 bases and J gave up 7 bases; unmatched junction bases: 6. In DNA form, the CDR3 reads TGTGCCAGCTCACCGGGGGACAGGGTTGGTGGCTACACCTTC. Amino acid sequence: CASSPGDRVGGYTF.

The V call is TRBV4-3, the J call TRBJ2-6; no reliable D call. Germline V gene lookup returns CDR1 LGHNA and CDR2 YSLEER. Between the trimmed V and J ends, which lost 0 bases and 0 bases, there was a span of 6 bases. The CDR3 is 16 residues long. The CDR3 is CASSQDRDSGANVLTF. The CDR3 coding sequence is TGCGCCAGCAGCCAAGATAGGGACTCTGGGGCCAACGTCCTGACTTTC.